This T cell receptor (beta chain) is from a study of OX40 agonist ivuxolimab in advanced cancers. For the study at large: Those enrolled were 80% to 85% male, with a mean age of approximately 60 years and ages from about 20 to 80.

On this clone: Its antigen remains unknown.

Baseline was the first blood sampling point, followed by cycle 4 day 1 and cycle 7 day 1. Trimming left V 1 base short and J 0 bases short, with 19 bases between. The CDR3 is 19 amino acids. Germline V gene lookup returns CDR1 SGHAT and CDR2 FQNNGV. Sequenced by immunoSEQ multiplex PCR; TCRdb stores in-frame clones only, minus some. The table shows about 22,000 clones, with about nine tenths occurring only once. Points from the study as a whole: With doses of 0.1 to 3.0 mg/kg, CD4+ and CD8+ blood T cells had undergone clonal expansion by week 6.

The J gene is TRBJ1-5, the V gene TRBV11-2; the D gene is possibly TRBD1 (6 bases). The sequencing here drew on CD4+ or CD8+ T cells sorted from blood, taken in a trial of the OX40 agonist ivuxolimab. The clonotype comes from an adult with an advanced solid tumor such as melanoma, head and neck, liver or kidney cancer. This chain's CDR3 is CASSLAQGPLGYSNQPQHF. DNA for the CDR3: TGTGCCAGCAGCTTAGCTCAGGGGCCTTTAGGGTATAGCAATCAGCCCCAGCATTTT.